One and the same sample provided the 12 T cell receptor beta chains below, sequenced in a study of cytomegalovirus exposure and HLA in healthy donors. It was with 60 Vbeta and 13 Jbeta primers that the PCR ran. Sequencing was performed with immunoSEQ multiplex PCR; in TCRdb, only in-frame clones are kept and a portion is missing. Of about 84,000 clones in the sample, roughly 61% were seen once. The sequencing sample was made of PBMCs. The origin of the receptors is a middle-aged woman in good health and CMV-seropositive.

The chain employs TRBV7-9 and TRBJ1-1, with D maybe TRBD1 (6 bases). The V end was cut by 11 bases, the J end by 1 base, with 14 bases between. From germline, CDR1 is SEHNR and CDR2 FQNEAQ (reference sequence). The CDR3 is 13 residues long. The CDR3: CASVLTGNTEAFF. For the CDR3, the DNA is TGTGCCTCAGTCCTGACAGGGAACACTGAAGCTTTCTTT.

A few counts support this clone. V is TRBV7-9 and J is TRBJ1-1; D gene ambiguous. CDR1 SEHNR and CDR2 FQNEAQ come from the germline V gene (reference sequence). Trimming took off 5 bases at V and 0 bases at J, with 13 bases between the two ends. The CDR3 extends over 15 amino acids. The CDR3 nucleotides are TGTGCCAGCAGCCAAGATCGGGTTCTGAACACTGAAGCTTTCTTT. Its protein product is CASSQDRVLNTEAFF.

The V gene is TRBV28, the J gene TRBJ2-7; 7 bases line up with TRBD1. V gave up 4 bases and J gave up 3 bases; unmatched junction bases: 6. From germline, CDR1 is MDHEN and CDR2 SYDVKM. The CDR3 totals 14 residues. Here the CDR3 reads CASSSGTEDYEQYF. CDR3 sequence (DNA): TGTGCCAGCAGTTCCGGGACAGAAGACTACGAGCAGTACTTC.

This clone was seen a handful of times. The gene calls are TRBV27 and TRBJ1-2; 7 nucleotides line up with TRBD1. The CDR3 length is 15 residues. V trimming: 10 bases; J trimming: 4 bases; junction bases outside the gene matches: 15. Germline values: CDR1 MNHEY, CDR2 SMNVEV (reference sequence). The CDR3 here is CATRPGQAIIYGYTF. The DNA for the CDR3 is TGTGCCACCCGACCTGGACAGGCAATAATCTATGGCTACACCTTC.

The sample holds a few counts of this clone. The chain employs TRBV10-3 and TRBJ1-1; the match to TRBD1 covers 8 bases. Germline V gives CDR1 ENHRY, CDR2 SYGVKD. The CDR3 runs to 15 residues. After removal of 6 bases from V and 6 bases from J, the junction contained 12 bases not matched to a gene. The CDR3 DNA reads as TGTGCCATCAGCGAAACCGACAGGGGTAGAGCTGAAGCTTTCTTT. Translated, it gives CAISETDRGRAEAFF.

The V and J genes are TRBV4-3 and TRBJ2-1, with 9 nucleotides matching TRBD2. Germline lookup yields CDR1 LGHNA and CDR2 YSLEER. This CDR3 has 18 amino acids. The V gene end was trimmed by 1 base and the J gene end by 0 bases; junction bases not matched to a gene: 7. In DNA form, the CDR3 reads TGCGCCAGCAGCCAAGTTGGGGCTAGCGGGGTCTCCTACAATGAGCAGTTCTTC. It yields the protein CASSQVGASGVSYNEQFF.

This chain uses TRBV2 with TRBJ2-1; 10 bases line up with TRBD1. CDR1 SNHLY and CDR2 FYNNEI come from the germline V gene. The CDR3 covers 15 residues. V lost 5 bases and J lost 9; bases outside the gene matches: 10. The CDR3 spells CASSLGTGAFGEQFF. As DNA, the CDR3 is TGTGCCAGCAGTCTAGGGACAGGGGCTTTTGGTGAGCAGTTCTTC.

The chain carries TRBV27 and TRBJ1-4; D may be TRBD1 (6 bases). V lost 3 bases and J 5 bases, leaving 10 bases between the germline ends. The germline V gene has CDR1 MNHEY and CDR2 SMNVEV (reference sequence). CDR3 size: 14 residues. The CDR3 region is CASSLGAQNEKLFF. The DNA of the CDR3 is TGTGCCAGCAGTTTGGGGGCGCAGAATGAAAAACTGTTTTTT.

In its sample, this clone was seen many times. J is TRBJ2-7 and V is TRBV10-3; 10 bases line up with TRBD1. CDR1 ENHRY and CDR2 SYGVKD come from the germline V gene. The junction had 4 bases not matched to a gene; V was cut back by 9 bases and J by 5 bases. The CDR3 sequence is 12 residues long. This chain's CDR3 is CAMSGTGDEQYF. In DNA, the CDR3 is TGTGCCATGTCCGGGACAGGGGACGAGCAGTACTTC.

The chain carries TRBV5-1 and TRBJ1-2; no clear D gene. Germline loops: CDR1 SGHRS, CDR2 YFSETQ. The CDR3 totals 13 residues. The germline V and J ends were trimmed by 1 base and 1 base, with 5 bases remaining between them. CDR3 nucleotides: TGCGCCAGCAGCTTGACAAATAACTATGGCTACACCTTC. It is translated as CASSLTNNYGYTF.

This chain uses TRBV7-9 with TRBJ1-1; 8 bases map to TRBD1. CDR1 and CDR2 (germline): SEHNR, FQNEAQ (reference sequence). The CDR3 has 14 residues. The V and J ends lost 5 bases and 6 bases, in that order; junction bases with no gene match: 8. The CDR3 sequence is CASSVWTGRSEAFF. CDR3 bases: TGTGCCAGCAGCGTCTGGACAGGGAGGTCTGAAGCTTTCTTT.

This clone appeared once. The gene calls are TRBV28 and TRBJ2-6; D may be TRBD1 (6 bases). Trimming removed 3 bases at V and 4 bases at J, with 13 bases between. There are 16 residues in the CDR3. Germline V gene sequence: CDR1 MDHEN, CDR2 SYDVKM. The CDR3 bases are TGTGCCAGCAGTTTCATGGGGGCGCGGGGGGCCAACGTCCTGACTTTC. This gives the protein CASSFMGARGANVLTF.